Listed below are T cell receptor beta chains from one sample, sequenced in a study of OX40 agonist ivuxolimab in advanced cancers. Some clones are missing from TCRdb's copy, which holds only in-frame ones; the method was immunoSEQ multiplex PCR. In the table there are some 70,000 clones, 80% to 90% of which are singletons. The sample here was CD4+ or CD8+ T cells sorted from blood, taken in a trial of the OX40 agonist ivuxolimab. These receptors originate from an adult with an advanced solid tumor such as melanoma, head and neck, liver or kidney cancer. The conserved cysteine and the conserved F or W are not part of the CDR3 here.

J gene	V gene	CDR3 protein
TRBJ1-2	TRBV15	ATSKDRGNYGYT
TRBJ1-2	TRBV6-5	ASSYEGPWGYT
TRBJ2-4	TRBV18	ASSPRDLAKNIQY
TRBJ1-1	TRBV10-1	ASSPTPRWTGYNTEAF
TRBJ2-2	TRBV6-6	ASKRTGDTGELF
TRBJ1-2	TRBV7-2	ASSPDGFYGYT
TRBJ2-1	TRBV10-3	AISEKGRQF
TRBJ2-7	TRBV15	ATSGGDTSEVYEQY
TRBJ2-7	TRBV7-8	ASSPSHRGRRSYEQY
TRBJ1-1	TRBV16	ASSQSAQSEAF
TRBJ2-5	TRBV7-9	ASSPQGGETQY
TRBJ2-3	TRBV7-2	ASSPNRDYPRDTQY
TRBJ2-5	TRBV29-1	SATETQY
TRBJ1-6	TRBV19	ASSILGGSPLH
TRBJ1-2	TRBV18	ASSPADQNYGYT
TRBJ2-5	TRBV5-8	ASSSRGFQETQY
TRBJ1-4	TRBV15	ATSSGFRPATNEKLF
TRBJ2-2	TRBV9	ASSAEVIETGELF
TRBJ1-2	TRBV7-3	ASSPMGTAGGYGYT
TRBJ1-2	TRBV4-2	ASSQRGTGSGGGYT
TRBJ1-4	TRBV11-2	ASSLVPPRTELF
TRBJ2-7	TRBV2	ASTLALSGEQY
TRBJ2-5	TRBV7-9	ASRSSGGETQY
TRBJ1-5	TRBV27	TSSLLGSWDQPQH
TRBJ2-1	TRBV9	ASSVVGASSYNEQF
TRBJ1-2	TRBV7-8	ASSLDRDYGYT
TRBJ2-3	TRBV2	ASSEGVAGGTDTQY
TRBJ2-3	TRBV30	AWSGENTQY
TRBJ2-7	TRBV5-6	ASSLDGLAGILGQY
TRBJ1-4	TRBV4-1	ASSQDPETLIEKLF
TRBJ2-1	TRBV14	ASSQFYNEQF
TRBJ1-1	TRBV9	ASSSLSGTEAF
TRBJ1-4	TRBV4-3	ASSQDPRGNEKLF
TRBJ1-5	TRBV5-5	ASSLVGGTQPQH
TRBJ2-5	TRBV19	ASSTPGETQY
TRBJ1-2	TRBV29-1	SYGDSNYGYT